What follows describes a single T cell receptor beta chain. The germline V gene has CDR1 LNHDA and CDR2 SQIVND (reference sequence). The junction had 4 bases not matched to a gene; V was cut back by 3 bases and J by 1 base. The CDR3 contains 15 residues. The assay was immunoSEQ multiplex PCR, and TCRdb's table has in-frame clones only and misses some. The data contain under 130,000 clones, about four fifths of them seen just once; the ten biggest clones take up roughly 13%. This specimen comes from a study of control samples from healthy donors and cancer patients. Sequences were obtained from blood. The chain combines TRBV19 with TRBJ2-7, with 9 nucleotides matching TRBD2. This receptor was taken from a woman between 50 and 59 years old in good health. The CDR3 nucleotides read TGTGCCAGTAGTATTCCTACTAGCGGGTCCTACGAGCAGTACTTC. Translating gives CASSIPTSGSYEQYF.